This T cell receptor (beta chain) was identified during a study of CD8+CD57+ T cells in acquired aplastic anemia. Background on the study: The study obtained an average of about 3.4 ug of DNA from sorted CD4+ and CD8+ cells. Healthy donors gave about 10.8 million reads on average for CD4+ cells.

With respect to this clonotype: Its antigen is not identified.

The study, taken as a whole, reports: In common between the patients and the controls were twenty-nine CD8+ CDR3 sequences.

CDR3 and TCR beta VDJ profiling relied on a genomic DNA template. MiXCR, run by TCRdb on the reads, gives a single entry per CDR3 protein. The profile shows more than 100,000 distinct CDR3 sequences, approximately 41% of them singletons. Sample: sorted CD4+, CD8+, or CD8+CD57+ T cells (not recorded which) from PBMCs. This TCR was sampled from a human donor in good health, serving as a control.

CDR3 loop: CSARLGTEYSPLHF. The CDR3 region has the DNA TGCAGTGCTAGGTTAGGGACAGAATATTCACCCCTCCACTTT. The V call is TRBV20-1, the J call TRBJ1-6, with 7 bases identical to TRBD1. V trimming: 3 bases; J trimming: 8 bases; junction bases outside the gene matches: 7. This CDR3 region has 14 residues. The germline V gene has CDR1 DFQATT and CDR2 SNEGSKA (reference sequence).